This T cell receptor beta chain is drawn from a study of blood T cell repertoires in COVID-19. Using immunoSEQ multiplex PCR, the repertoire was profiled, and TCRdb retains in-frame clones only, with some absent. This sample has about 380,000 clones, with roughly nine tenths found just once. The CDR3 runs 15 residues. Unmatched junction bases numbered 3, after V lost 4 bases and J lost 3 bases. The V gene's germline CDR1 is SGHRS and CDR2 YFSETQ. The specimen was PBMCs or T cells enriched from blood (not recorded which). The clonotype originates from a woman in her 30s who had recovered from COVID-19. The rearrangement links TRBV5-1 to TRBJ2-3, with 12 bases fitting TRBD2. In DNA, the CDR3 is TGCGCCAGCAGCCCGACTAGCGGGAGTACAGATACGCAGTATTTT. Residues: CASSPTSGSTDTQYF.